One TCR beta chain is described in this entry. This clonotype was seen more than once but under ten times. This receptor's antigen is unknown. Base qualities were left out, and no much larger clone turns up one base away. The data stem from a study of T-cell reconstitution after alpha-beta-depleted transplantation in children (dated by TCRdb to the mid-2010s). Regarding the complete study: Using TCR repertoire profiling, the study followed T-cell immune reconstitution in a quantitative way in children after TCRalphabeta/CD19-depleted allogeneic hematopoietic cell transplantation. What the work shows at the level of the full study, not this receptor alone: About two months after transplant, the apparently early recovery of alphabetaT-cell counts reportedly depended on just several hundred clones that had expanded rapidly and came from non-depleted graft cells. In some patients, the high TCRbeta diversity seen at day 60 was put down to recipient T cells and intrathymic progenitors that had survived conditioning. Hyperexpanded clone frequencies declined over subsequent months; after one year, T-cell counts and TCRbeta diversity were mostly attributed to newly produced T cells.

The CDR3 covers 15 residues, taking in both the cysteine and the phenylalanine. Only the CDR3 part of the read is kept: 45 bases, read in frame from the first base. Trimming takes 0 bases from V and 1 base from J, and the germline ends sit 13 bases apart. Based on the germline V gene (reference sequence), the CDR1 and CDR2 sequences are DFQATT and SNEGSKA. In the paper's terms, the treatment or condition label means: allogeneic hematopoietic cell transplantation with graft depleted of TCRalphabeta T cells and CD19 B cells. TCRalphabeta/CD19-depleted allogeneic hematopoietic cell grafts were given to the transplant recipients, all of whom were children. Receptor libraries were prepared by PCR. Sequencing instrument: Illumina HiSeq 2500. TCR library preparation used molecular barcoding, with unique molecular identifiers applied to normalize quantification of the TCRbeta repertoire. The public reads were run again by TCRdb, first through fastp at Q25 and then through MiXCR, and only productive beta chains were kept. Each CDR3 protein gets just one entry, which takes the most common genes and DNA from the rows behind it. The sample data list about 1,000,000 distinct CDR3 sequences, and under 30% of these were observed just once. The top ten clones comprise approximately 30% of the sample.

The specimen comprised PBMCs, mostly from graft donor cells, sampled 360 days after TCRalphabeta/CD19-depleted stem cell transplant. This sequence originates from a boy in the first two years of life who had a stem cell transplant for SCID, so the T cells may come from the graft donor. The receptor chain draws on TRBV20-1 and TRBJ2-7; TRBD2 is possibly the D segment (5 matching bases). The DNA sequence is given as TGCAGTGCTAGAGATGTGGCAACGGGGTCCTACGAGCAGTACTTC. This codes for CSARDVATGSYEQYF.